The clone carrying this T cell receptor (beta chain) was detected once. There are 14 residues in the CDR3. Trimming pared 4 bases from V and 2 bases from J, leaving 9 bases between. CDR1 and CDR2 from the germline V gene are MNHEY and SVGAGI. The sample originates from a study of blood T cell repertoires in COVID-19. Study-level background: PBMCs, B-cell-depleted T cells, or T cells provided the cDNA or gDNA that made up the material.

Some clones are missing from TCRdb's copy, which holds only in-frame ones; the method was immunoSEQ multiplex PCR. The table lists 270,000 or so clones, under 90% of them singletons. The receptor was derived from a woman younger than 45 with COVID-19, enrolled during active disease. V usage is TRBV6-5 and J usage is TRBJ1-5, with D possibly matching TRBD1 (5 bases). Sequences were obtained from peripheral blood. CDR3 amino acids: CASSWGRGNQPQHF. CDR3 sequence (DNA): TGTGCCAGCAGTTGGGGCAGGGGCAATCAGCCCCAGCATTTT.